A selection of T cell receptor beta chains follows, all from one sample in a study of blood T cell repertoires in COVID-19. Measured with immunoSEQ multiplex PCR; TCRdb has only the in-frame clones, and not every one. The sample shows about 270,000 clones, about 87% of them seen only once. Source material: peripheral blood. The receptor set was obtained from a man aged 55 to 70 who had recovered from COVID-19. Both conserved end residues are part of each CDR3.

V,J,CDR3
TRBV6-5,TRBJ1-1,CASSYSEVTEAFF
TRBV5-5,TRBJ1-2,CASSWQGEGSYGYTF
TRBV16,TRBJ2-1,CASSQVKGVYNEQFF
TRBV7-9,TRBJ2-1,CASSKTPAGSIYNEQFF
TRBV6-4,TRBJ2-1,CASKRDSSYNEQFF
TRBV7-9,TRBJ1-1,CASSLAGQFTTEAFF
TRBV6-6,TRBJ2-7,CASSSMPRYPYEQYF
TRBV9,TRBJ1-2,CASSVQITNYGYTF
TRBV18,TRBJ2-1,CASSPRLAGGYNEQFF
TRBV29-1,TRBJ2-3,CSVEDGLAGADTQYF
TRBV6-4,TRBJ1-5,CASSDSTAGPQHF
TRBV19,TRBJ1-2,CASSTQGAPRSGYTF
TRBV7-9,TRBJ1-2,CASRGTGVVYGYTF
TRBV18,TRBJ2-3,CASSPARVSTDTQYF
TRBV6-5,TRBJ1-1,CASRLQGENTEAFF
TRBV5-1,TRBJ1-2,CASSPAGERGTF
TRBV9,TRBJ2-1,CASSVEVGGDRPNNEQFF
TRBV5-1,TRBJ2-7,CASSLSGMGSREQYF
TRBV5-1,TRBJ2-3,CASSNRGGLIGDTQYF
TRBV5-6,TRBJ1-6,CASSLARQRTNSPLHF
TRBV5-1,TRBJ1-3,CASSLVQGGNTIYF
TRBV18,TRBJ1-4,CASSSQSLTGAKATNEKLFF
TRBV5-8,TRBJ2-3,CASSQGTGGADTQYF
TRBV7-9,TRBJ1-2,CASSLGPMGPYGYTF
TRBV5-4,TRBJ2-3,CASSVAGGTDTQYF
TRBV6-5,TRBJ1-1,CASSLFRGWDTEAFF
TRBV6-5,TRBJ1-2,CASSYSRDTNAGYTF
TRBV7-2,TRBJ1-5,CASSQPTGSSNQPQHF
TRBV4-1,TRBJ2-1,CASSQDPTSGGRGEQFF
TRBV14,TRBJ2-1,CASSQEGLSYNEQFF
TRBV27,TRBJ2-6,CASRNRGFSSGANVLTF
TRBV30,TRBJ2-7,CAWRQSRGASISEQYF
TRBV15,TRBJ2-7,CATSRTQGASYEQYF
TRBV3-1/TRBV3-2,TRBJ2-1,CASSQTPLLAGSYNEQFF
TRBV2,TRBJ1-5,CASRGQGEQPQHF
TRBV19,TRBJ1-5,CASSIRDFNQPQHF
TRBV6-5,TRBJ1-6,CASSYGTGESPLHF
TRBV13,TRBJ1-5,CASSQQGGNQPQHF
TRBV6-5,TRBJ1-2,CASRPQGTYGYTF
TRBV7-9,TRBJ1-2,CASSLSGPQPSIYGYTF
TRBV5-1,TRBJ2-2,CASSLDRDAGELFF
TRBV5-1,TRBJ2-1,CASSQEGSSYNEQFF
TRBV5-4,TRBJ2-7,CASSPEAGRRVGEQYF
TRBV12-3/TRBV12-4,TRBJ2-7,CASSFGQGEEQYF
TRBV20-1,TRBJ2-3,CSASYRSSLTDTQYF
TRBV5-6,TRBJ2-5,CASSFRGFQETQYF
TRBV24-1,TRBJ2-2,CATSDIDKNTGELFF
TRBV1,TRBJ2-1,CTSSQELVDEQFF
TRBV6-5,TRBJ1-1,CASRVNTEAFF
TRBV27,TRBJ2-5,CASSLSGLAKPQYF
TRBV27,TRBJ1-1,CASSYRQGGLTEAFF
TRBV7-3,TRBJ2-3,CASSLGGGLTDTQYF
TRBV19,TRBJ2-4,CASSKTSGGAAKNIQYF
TRBV13,TRBJ1-2,CASSPGAPHGYTF
TRBV15,TRBJ2-4,CATSSRRGGSKNIQYF
TRBV3-1/TRBV3-2,TRBJ2-1,CASSRTGGRSYNEQFF
TRBV5-5,TRBJ1-5,CASSGGTGASNQPQHF
TRBV20-1,TRBJ1-4,CSASAPGTVVEKLFF
TRBV19,TRBJ2-3,CATAGLVLDTQYF